The 29 T cell receptor beta chains below were found in one sample sequenced in a study of blood T cell repertoires in COVID-19. The data were produced by immunoSEQ multiplex PCR, yet TCRdb's version contains in-frame clones alone and is incomplete. The sample lists fewer than 200,000 clones, 70% to 90% occurring once. The sequenced material came from peripheral blood. The receptor set was obtained from an elderly woman with COVID-19, enrolled during active disease.

The CDR3 is CASSLGDRGLGNTIYF. DNA of the CDR3: TGTGCCAGCAGCTTAGGGGACAGGGGGCTTGGAAACACCATATATTTT. The rearrangement links TRBV13 to TRBJ1-3; 11 nucleotides align to TRBD1. J lost 3 bases, V lost 0 bases, and 1 base had no gene match. CDR3 size: 16 residues. Germline V lookup: CDR1 PRHDT, CDR2 FYEKMQ (reference sequence).

This rearrangement joins TRBV19 to TRBJ2-3; tentative D call: TRBD2 (5 bases). CDR3 length equals 14 residues. V was shortened by 6 bases and J by 4 bases, with 14 bases between the two germline ends. Germline V gives CDR1 LNHDA, CDR2 SQIVND (reference sequence). This chain's CDR3 is CASRSGGVPDTQYF. CDR3 DNA: TGTGCCAGTAGATCCGGAGGAGTCCCAGATACGCAGTATTTT.

The chain employs TRBV18 and TRBJ1-6; 7 nucleotides agree with TRBD1. The V gene's germline CDR1 is KGHSH and CDR2 LQKENI. V gave up 2 bases and J gave up 7 bases; unmatched junction bases: 5. CDR3 length: 15 residues. The CDR3 loop reads CASSPGQGENSPLHF. CDR3 nucleotide sequence: TGTGCCAGCTCACCAGGTCAGGGGGAGAATTCACCCCTCCACTTT. Full variable domain (rest looked up from reference TRBV18 and TRBJ1-6): NAGVMQNPRHLVRRRGQEARLRCSPMKGHSHVYWYRQLPEEGLKFMVYLQKENIIDESGMPKERFSAEFPKEGPSILRIQQVVRGDSAAYFCASSPGQGENSPLHFGNGTRLTVT.

This clone was observed a handful of times. This chain joins TRBV7-8 and TRBJ1-2, with TRBD1 as a possible D gene (5 bases). V lost 1 base to trimming and J lost 8 bases, with 17 bases between them. The germline V gene has CDR1 SGHVS and CDR2 FQNEAQ. The CDR3 consists of 15 residues. CDR3 sequence reads: CASSLVRKGADGYTF. In DNA, the CDR3 is TGTGCCAGCAGCTTAGTAAGGAAAGGGGCCGACGGCTACACCTTC.

This chain joins TRBV5-1 and TRBJ1-2; maybe TRBD1 (5 bases). Germline V gene lookup returns CDR1 SGHRS and CDR2 YFSETQ. This CDR3 is built from 14 residues. The ends were cut back, 0 bases at V and 8 bases at J, with 14 bases in the middle. As DNA, the CDR3 is TGCGCCAGCAGCTTGGATTTCCAGGGAGGCGGCTACACCTTC. Protein sequence: CASSLDFQGGGYTF.

The rearrangement joins TRBV10-1 to TRBJ2-1; 12 bases agree with TRBD2. The CDR3 runs 17 residues. J gave up 4 bases and V 5 bases, and 9 bases lay outside the gene matches. The germline CDR1 and CDR2 sequences are WNHNN and SYGVQD (reference sequence). CDR3 region: CASSHTSGRTRYNEQFF. In DNA, the CDR3 is TGCGCCAGCAGTCACACTAGCGGGAGGACAAGATACAATGAGCAGTTCTTC.

The chain is built from TRBV4-3 and TRBJ2-1; 8 bases are shared with TRBD2. Germline V lookup: CDR1 LGHNA, CDR2 YSLEER. Trimming at V came to 4 bases and at J to 4 bases, leaving 9 bases not matched to a gene. There are 16 residues in the CDR3. This CDR3 is CASSPLAGGGYNEQFF. CDR3 DNA sequence: TGCGCCAGCAGCCCCCTTGCGGGAGGCGGGTACAATGAGCAGTTCTTC.

This clone appeared once. CDR3 DNA sequence: TGTGCCGGCCGCGACCTAGCGGGAGAGGCCTACGAGCAGTACTTC. Protein: CAGRDLAGEAYEQYF. The J gene is TRBJ2-7, the V gene TRBV6-5; 10 bases fit TRBD2. The CDR3 has 15 amino acids. The J segment lost 2 bases and the V segment lost 11 bases, leaving 12 bases of the junction unmatched. Germline CDR1 MNHEY, CDR2 SVGAGI.

The J gene is TRBJ1-4, the V gene TRBV29-1; TRBD1 is a possible D gene (6 bases). The CDR3 runs to 14 residues. Germline values: CDR1 SQVTM, CDR2 ANQGSEA. The V and J ends lost 1 base and 10 bases respectively, with 16 bases between them. CDR3: CSVEGQGLGGKLFF. The CDR3 DNA reads TGCAGCGTTGAAGGTCAGGGGCTCGGCGGAAAACTGTTTTTT.

V is TRBV28 and J is TRBJ1-5, with 7 bases that match TRBD1. This CDR3 is 14 amino acids long. Germline lookup yields CDR1 MDHEN and CDR2 SYDVKM. With V trimmed by 7 bases and J by 3 bases, 6 bases remained unmatched. CDR3 protein: CASTQGQLNQPQHF. The CDR3 region has the DNA TGTGCCAGCACCCAGGGACAGCTCAATCAGCCCCAGCATTTT.

The chain employs TRBV6-5 and TRBJ2-5, with 7 bases lining up with TRBD1. Germline CDR1 and CDR2: MNHEY and SVGAGI. Trimming took 7 bases from V and 3 from J; bases not matched to a gene: 8. The CDR3 has 14 residues. CDR3 loop: CASTPGDRKETQYF. The CDR3 DNA reads TGTGCCAGCACTCCTGGGGACAGAAAAGAGACCCAGTACTTC.

The chain combines TRBV7-8 with TRBJ2-5, with 8 bases matching TRBD1. This CDR3 has 15 amino acids. Trimming took 1 base from V and 1 from J; bases not matched to a gene: 2. Germline assignment: CDR1 SGHVS and CDR2 FQNEAQ. The CDR3 protein is CASSLGQGSQETQYF. The CDR3 coding sequence is TGTGCCAGCAGCTTAGGACAGGGGTCCCAAGAGACCCAGTACTTC.

V is TRBV28 and J is TRBJ2-7; 8 nucleotides agree with TRBD1. This CDR3 is built from 15 residues. From germline, CDR1 is MDHEN and CDR2 SYDVKM. V trimming: 4 bases; J trimming: 1 base; junction bases outside the gene matches: 6. The CDR3 protein is CASSWRDRQSYEQYF. The CDR3 nucleotides are TGTGCCAGCAGTTGGAGGGACAGGCAATCCTACGAGCAGTACTTC.

V is TRBV7-9 and J is TRBJ1-3, with D perhaps matching TRBD1 (5 bases). This CDR3 is 17 amino acids long. Per the germline V gene, CDR1 is SEHNR and CDR2 is FQNEAQ (reference sequence). V was pared by 4 bases and J by 0 bases, with 16 bases between. In DNA, the CDR3 is TGTGCCAGCAGCTCCGACCTCTGGACAATCTCTGGAAACACCATATATTTT. Its translation is CASSSDLWTISGNTIYF.

This chain uses TRBV29-1 with TRBJ2-7; D is possibly TRBD1 (6 bases). CDR3 length: 11 amino acids. CDR1 is SQVTM, CDR2 ANQGSEA, per germline. Trimming took 6 bases from V and 7 from J, leaving 13 bases between them. Here the CDR3 DNA reads TGCAGCGTCAAAGGGGGTAGGGAGCAGTACTTC. Amino acids: CSVKGGREQYF.

The gene calls are TRBV7-2 and TRBJ1-6; no clear D. V dropped 3 bases and J dropped 12 bases, with 15 bases sitting between them. The CDR3 has 14 residues. Germline V gene data show CDR1 as SGHTA and CDR2 as FQGNSA. Here the CDR3 reads CASSFPGGLRPLHF. The CDR3 DNA follows: TGTGCCAGCAGCTTTCCTGGAGGGCTCCGACCCCTCCACTTT.

This clone was counted a few times. This chain connects TRBV7-9 to TRBJ1-5, with 8 positions matching TRBD1. With 4 bases clipped from V and 4 bases from J, the junction kept 0 bases outside the gene matches. The length of the CDR3 is 13 residues. From germline, CDR1 is SEHNR and CDR2 FQNEAQ (reference sequence). Here the CDR3 reads CASSWTGNQPQHF. The CDR3 region has the DNA TGTGCCAGCAGCTGGACAGGGAATCAGCCCCAGCATTTT.

This rearrangement joins TRBV5-1 to TRBJ2-3, with a possible D match to TRBD2 (6 bases). CDR1 is SGHRS, CDR2 YFSETQ, per germline. The CDR3 totals 16 residues. V was shortened by 2 bases and J by 1 base, with 14 bases between the two germline ends. DNA for the CDR3: TGCGCCAGCAGCTTCGAGACTACGGGGGGCACAGATACGCAGTATTTT. Amino acids: CASSFETTGGTDTQYF.

This chain uses TRBV5-1 with TRBJ2-7; TRBD2 might be the D (7 bases). The CDR3 covers 15 residues. Trimming took 4 bases from V and 5 from J, leaving 19 bases between them. Germline lookup yields CDR1 SGHRS and CDR2 YFSETQ. Written as DNA, the CDR3 is TGCGCCAGCAGCCCCCAGGGAGGGGGAGGGAACGAGCAGTACTTC. This encodes CASSPQGGGGNEQYF.

The chain recombines TRBV10-3 with TRBJ1-3; D unresolved. CDR1 and CDR2 (germline): ENHRY, SYGVKD. The germline V and J ends were trimmed by 4 bases and 4 bases, with 11 bases remaining between them. The CDR3 spans 14 residues. CDR3 in amino acids: CAISAPGSGNTIYF. For the CDR3, the DNA is TGTGCCATCAGTGCTCCGGGTTCCGGAAACACCATATATTTT.

This chain joins TRBV15 and TRBJ1-4, with 7 nucleotides matching TRBD1. V gave up 7 bases and J gave up 6 bases; unmatched junction bases: 8. The CDR3 loop spans 14 amino acids. Looked up from germline, CDR1 is LNHNV and CDR2 is YYDKDF (reference sequence). CDR3 loop: CATTTGTLDEKLFF. The CDR3 region has the DNA TGTGCCACCACGACAGGGACCCTGGATGAAAAACTGTTTTTT.

This clone appeared a single time. This chain connects TRBV5-5 to TRBJ2-1, with D maybe TRBD2 (5 bases). V was trimmed by 6 bases and J by 7 bases, leaving 17 bases between them. Germline V CDR1 and CDR2: SGHKS, YYEKEE (reference sequence). This CDR3 contains 14 residues. CDR3 sequence (DNA): TGTGCCAGCATCGGGATGAGGGCGCTGAATGAGCAGTTCTTC. It encodes CASIGMRALNEQFF.

This chain uses TRBV18 with TRBJ2-2; TRBD2 agrees at 7 bases. Trimming took 3 bases from V and 0 from J; bases not matched to a gene: 1. This CDR3 region has 15 residues. The germline CDR1 and CDR2 sequences are KGHSH and LQKENI. The CDR3 sequence is CASSPGLTNTGELFF. The CDR3 DNA follows: TGTGCCAGCTCACCGGGACTAACGAACACCGGGGAGCTGTTTTTT.

J is TRBJ2-3 and V is TRBV7-2, with D possibly matching TRBD1 (6 bases). V lost 2 bases and J 1 base, leaving 13 bases between the germline ends. Germline CDR1 SGHTA, CDR2 FQGNSA. CDR3 length: 16 amino acids. The CDR3, as DNA: TGTGCCAGCAGCTTACAGGGGAATAGGGGCACAGATACGCAGTATTTT. It is translated as CASSLQGNRGTDTQYF.

V is TRBV5-1 and J is TRBJ2-5, with 9 bases matching TRBD2. CDR1 is SGHRS and CDR2 is YFSETQ in the germline V gene. After removal of 0 bases from V and 4 bases from J, the junction contained 4 bases not matched to a gene. This CDR3 comprises 15 residues. The CDR3 DNA is TGCGCCAGCAGCTTGGTATTAGCGGGAGCAGAGACCCAGTACTTC. It translates to CASSLVLAGAETQYF.

The V and J genes are TRBV10-3 and TRBJ1-1; D call uncertain. Germline V gives CDR1 ENHRY, CDR2 SYGVKD. This CDR3 region has 13 residues. The V gene lost 4 bases and the J gene lost 5 bases, with 11 bases spanning the gap. As DNA, the CDR3 is TGTGCCATCAGTGGGGTTCCGGGGACTGAAGCTTTCTTT. Protein sequence: CAISGVPGTEAFF.

The chain couples TRBV19 to TRBJ1-1; TRBD1 is a possible D gene (5 bases). Germline assignment: CDR1 LNHDA and CDR2 SQIVND (reference sequence). This CDR3 has 12 amino acids. V was pared by 7 bases and J by 1 base, with 7 bases between. CDR3 DNA: TGTGCCAGTACCGACAGGAACACTGAAGCTTTCTTT. This gives the protein CASTDRNTEAFF.

The rearrangement uses TRBV9 and TRBJ2-7, with 10 bases lining up with TRBD1. The length of the CDR3 is 16 residues. The junction had 5 bases not matched to a gene; V was cut back by 0 bases and J by 2 bases. Germline V gives CDR1 SGDLS, CDR2 YYNGEE. This chain's CDR3 is CASSVGGTGVPYEQYF. The CDR3 nucleotides are TGTGCCAGCAGCGTAGGTGGGACAGGGGTTCCCTACGAGCAGTACTTC.

The chain is built from TRBV13 and TRBJ1-3, with TRBD1 identical over 7 bases. CDR1 PRHDT and CDR2 FYEKMQ come from the germline V gene (reference sequence). Trimming cost V 0 bases and J 0 bases; bases outside gene matches: 2. The CDR3 consists of 16 residues. The CDR3 here is CASSLGPGGSGNTIYF. Here the CDR3 DNA reads TGTGCCAGCAGCTTAGGCCCAGGGGGCTCTGGAAACACCATATATTTT.